These 14 T cell receptor beta chains share one sample of origin, sequenced in a study of cytomegalovirus exposure and HLA in healthy donors. The PCR employed 60 Vbeta primers together with 13 Jbeta primers. Measured with immunoSEQ multiplex PCR; TCRdb has only the in-frame clones, and not every one. The sample carries over 200,000 clones, around 80% recorded once. Input material: PBMCs. The receptor set was obtained from a woman aged 60-75 years in good health and CMV-seropositive.

V and J are TRBV5-4 and TRBJ1-3; D call uncertain. Germline CDR1 reads SGHNT; CDR2 reads YYREEE (reference sequence). The CDR3 length is 13 residues. CDR3 DNA sequence: TGTGTCGTGGCGGGATCCTCTGGAAACACCATATATTTT. Protein product: CVVAGSSGNTIYF.

The genes are TRBV5-1 and TRBJ2-2; TRBD1 matches at 7 bases. The germline gives CDR1 SGHRS, CDR2 YFSETQ. V lost 4 bases, J lost 6 bases, and 15 bases stayed unmatched. This CDR3 region has 17 residues. The CDR3 DNA is TGCGCCAGCAGCCCGGGGACAGCGGCGGTATCGGCCGGGGAGCTGTTTTTT. Amino acids: CASSPGTAAVSAGELFF. Full variable domain (missing parts from reference TRBV5-1 and TRBJ2-2): KAGVTQTPRYLIKTRGQQVTLSCSPISGHRSVSWYQQTPGQGLQFLFEYFSETQRNKGNFPGRFSGRQFSNSRSEMNVSTLELGDSALYLCASSPGTAAVSAGELFFGEGSRLTVL.

V usage is TRBV7-2 and J usage is TRBJ1-5; the D gene is possibly TRBD1 (5 bases). V lost 2 bases, J lost 0 bases, and 11 bases lay in between. The CDR3 has 16 amino acids. The germline V gene encodes CDR1 SGHTA and CDR2 FQGNSA. This CDR3 is CASSLMGGDSNQPQHF. For the CDR3, the DNA is TGTGCCAGCAGCTTAATGGGAGGGGATAGCAATCAGCCCCAGCATTTT.

This clone occurred a few times. The V and J genes are TRBV30 and TRBJ2-7; 9 positions match TRBD1. There are 13 residues in the CDR3. V shed 8 bases, J shed 5 bases, and the junction held 10 bases outside the gene matches. Germline lookup yields CDR1 GTSNPN and CDR2 SVGIG (reference sequence). In nucleotides, the CDR3 is TGTGCCACCGACGGACAGGGGTTCAACGAGCAGTACTTC. It encodes CATDGQGFNEQYF.

The genes are TRBV5-6 and TRBJ2-1, with 9 bases matching TRBD2. V trimming: 1 base; J trimming: 2 bases; junction bases outside the gene matches: 4. Germline-derived CDR1 and CDR2 are SGHDT and YYEEEE. The length of the CDR3 is 16 residues. CDR3 sequence (DNA): TGTGCCAGCAGCTTGTATGGCGGGAGGGCCTACAATGAGCAGTTCTTC. Protein: CASSLYGGRAYNEQFF.

This sequence joins TRBV7-2 and TRBJ2-2; no clear D gene. Germline loops: CDR1 SGHTA, CDR2 FQGNSA. The CDR3 totals 13 residues. V shed 4 bases and J shed 8 bases, with 11 bases lying between them. In nucleotides, the CDR3 is TGTGCCAGCAGCTACCTCGCCCAGGGGGAGCTGTTTTTT. Amino acids: CASSYLAQGELFF.

V is TRBV7-2 and J is TRBJ2-5; TRBD2 matches 11 bases. Germline V CDR1 and CDR2: SGHTA, FQGNSA. J gave up 4 bases and V 4 bases, and 11 bases lay outside the gene matches. CDR3 length: 17 residues. CDR3: CASSSVTSGGGLETQYF. CDR3 coding DNA: TGTGCCAGCAGCTCCGTCACTAGCGGGGGTGGACTAGAGACCCAGTACTTC.

This sequence joins TRBV5-1 and TRBJ2-3, with 7 bases aligning to TRBD2. Germline trimming cut 4 bases from V and 0 bases from J; bases unmatched to any gene: 5. Per germline, CDR1 SGHRS and CDR2 YFSETQ. The CDR3 is 15 residues long. CDR3 sequence: CASSPAGHSTDTQYF. As DNA, the CDR3 is TGCGCCAGCAGCCCAGCGGGGCATAGCACAGATACGCAGTATTTT.

The genes are TRBV5-6 and TRBJ2-3, with 11 bases that match TRBD2. CDR1 is SGHDT and CDR2 is YYEEEE in the germline V gene. J lost 4 bases, V lost 4 bases, and 5 bases had no gene match. This CDR3 contains 15 residues. The CDR3 loop reads CASSDTSGGPDTQYF. DNA for the CDR3: TGTGCCAGCAGCGACACTAGCGGGGGACCAGATACGCAGTATTTT.

This clone was detected once. V and J are TRBV7-2 and TRBJ1-2; D gene uncertain. Trimming stripped 1 base from V and 11 bases from J, with 14 bases between. This CDR3 contains 13 residues. The V gene's germline CDR1 is SGHTA and CDR2 FQGNSA. CDR3 bases: TGTGCCAGCAGCTTAGACGGCGGGGTCGGTTACACCTTC. Its protein is CASSLDGGVGYTF.

This rearrangement joins TRBV7-2 to TRBJ2-3; the D gene is possibly TRBD2 (7 bases). From germline, CDR1 is SGHTA and CDR2 FQGNSA. V was pared by 5 bases and J by 2 bases, with 14 bases between. CDR3 length equals 15 residues. CDR3 amino acids: CASSPWGGPTDTQYF. CDR3 bases: TGTGCCAGCAGCCCCTGGGGGGGGCCCACAGATACGCAGTATTTT.

In its sample, this clone was seen a few times. V gene TRBV11-2 combines with J gene TRBJ2-5; no definite D call. Between the trimmed V and J ends, which lost 1 base and 1 base, there was a span of 19 bases. The CDR3 loop spans 18 amino acids. CDR1 is SGHAT, CDR2 FQNNGV, per germline. Here the CDR3 reads CASSLGVGPYQRQETQYF. CDR3 bases: TGTGCCAGCAGCTTAGGAGTCGGTCCGTACCAGCGCCAAGAGACCCAGTACTTC.

This rearrangement joins TRBV4-1 to TRBJ2-2, with TRBD2 matching over 8 bases. The CDR3 loop spans 16 amino acids. The germline V gene encodes CDR1 MGHRA and CDR2 YSYEKL. V was pared by 5 bases and J by 3 bases, with 8 bases of the junction left unmatched. CDR3 coding DNA: TGCGCCAGCAGCTCCCGGGGGGGCCGGGACACCGGGGAGCTGTTTTTT. Residues: CASSSRGGRDTGELFF.

This sequence joins TRBV5-1 and TRBJ2-5; 8 positions match TRBD2. This CDR3 has 18 amino acids. V shed 3 bases and J 1 base; nucleotides not matched to a gene: 14. CDR1 SGHRS and CDR2 YFSETQ come from the germline V gene. In DNA, the CDR3 is TGCGCCAGCAGCTCTGGTGCGGGAGGCTTAACGTCCCAAGAGACCCAGTACTTC. It translates to CASSSGAGGLTSQETQYF.